This T cell receptor (beta chain) originates from a study of early T cells in non-severe SARS-CoV-2 infection. Trimming took 5 bases from V and 0 from J; bases not matched to a gene: 3. The length of the CDR3 is 14 residues. Germline V gene lookup returns CDR1 KGHSH and CDR2 LQKENI. This clonotype was counted only a few times. Via MiXCR, TCRdb re-called the 5' RACE reads, giving one row per CDR3 protein. The table has some 71,000 distinct CDR3 sequences, about an eighth seen once; the top ten hold 5% to 7%. The chain is built from TRBV18 and TRBJ2-7, with 8 bases aligning to TRBD2. This sequence was found in an adult who was a healthcare worker with PCR-confirmed SARS-CoV-2 infection or an uninfected control (not recorded which). Sequenced here: whole blood, sampled at baseline. The CDR3 nucleotides are TGTGCCAGCTCAGAACTAGCGGCCTCCTACGAGCAGTACTTC. This codes for CASSELAASYEQYF.